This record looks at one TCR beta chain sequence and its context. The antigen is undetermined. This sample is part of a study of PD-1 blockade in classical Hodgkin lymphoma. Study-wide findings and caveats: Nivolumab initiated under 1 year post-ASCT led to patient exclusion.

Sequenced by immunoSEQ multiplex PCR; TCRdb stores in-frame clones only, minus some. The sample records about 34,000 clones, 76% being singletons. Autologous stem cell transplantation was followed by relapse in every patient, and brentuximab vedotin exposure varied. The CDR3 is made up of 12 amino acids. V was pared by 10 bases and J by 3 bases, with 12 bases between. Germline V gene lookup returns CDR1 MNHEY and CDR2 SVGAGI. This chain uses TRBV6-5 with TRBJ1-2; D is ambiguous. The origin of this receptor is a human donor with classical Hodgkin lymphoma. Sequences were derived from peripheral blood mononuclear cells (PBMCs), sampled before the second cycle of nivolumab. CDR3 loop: CATHSGDYGYTF. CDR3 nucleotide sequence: TGTGCCACCCATTCTGGAGACTATGGCTACACCTTC.